This T cell receptor beta chain was identified in a study of metastatic and nonmetastatic thyroid tumors. Whole-study context: Repertoire comparison spanned blood and tumor or nodule tissue of malignant and benign thyroid patients.

This clone occurred many times. Every patient underwent thyroid surgery untreated. There are 13 residues in the CDR3. The V end was cut by 6 bases, the J end by 6 bases, with 14 bases between. Germline V CDR1 and CDR2: LNHDA, SQIVND (reference sequence). Using MiXCR, TCRdb reanalyzed the PCR reads. The sample comprises about 24,000 clones, about an eighth of which are singletons, and more than 13% rests with the top ten. This sequence was found in a female donor with papillary thyroid cancer or a benign thyroid nodule (not recorded which). Some clones in this sample may be carry-over from other donors' samples. J is TRBJ1-2 and V is TRBV19; no definite D call. Specimen: blood. The CDR3 sequence is CASSRRKTDGYTF. CDR3 sequence (DNA): TGTGCCAGTAGCCGCCGGAAGACGGATGGCTACACCTTC.